The entry that follows covers one T cell receptor (beta chain) sequence. Its antigen is still unknown. Terminally differentiated effector memory CD45RA+ cells were excluded from the naive CD8 cells, which were CD45RO-negative and positively selected for CCR7. The data stem from a study of shared clonotypes between healthy human individuals. Whole-study findings and limits: Estimated clonotype richness was generally higher in naive than memory subsets. Relative to clonotypes present in all four donors, those not shared had lower generation probabilities. In the sorted subsets, rarefaction showed sequencing was incomplete despite large depth.

CDR3 length: 14 residues. TCRdb's copy holds only in-frame clones and misses some; the assay was immunoSEQ multiplex PCR. The sample has about 580,000 clones, more than 95% seen once; the top ten hold 0.3%. The gene calls are TRBV21-1 and TRBJ1-3; no DNA check was done on the table's D call, TRBD1. TRBV21-1 is tagged as a pseudogene. This sequence originates from a man aged 30-40 years in good health. Sequencing used naive CD8+ T cells sorted from blood. CDR3 protein: CASSNPRAGNTIYF. The CDR3 nucleotides are TGTGCCAGCAGCAATCCCAGGGCTGGAAACACCATATATTTT.